Sequencing of this T cell receptor (beta chain) was carried out in a study of neoadjuvant nivolumab and ipilimumab in lung cancer. Study as a whole: Patients got nivolumab 3 mg/kg on days 1, 15 and 29; combination added ipilimumab 1 mg/kg day 1. General study findings and limits: Pathologic regression was not significantly tied to TCR clonality. A small number of samples were TCR sequenced. Blood richness before therapy tracked richness in tumors resected after neoadjuvant therapy.

As to this clone: Its antigen remains unidentified.

The protocol was immunoSEQ multiplex PCR, while the TCRdb copy is restricted to in-frame clones and leaves out a portion. The table has approximately 30,000 clones, about nine tenths seen once. The sequence was obtained from an adult with non-small cell lung cancer. The sequencing used peripheral blood, collected after neoadjuvant nivolumab, alone or with ipilimumab, at or shortly before surgery.

CDR3 coding DNA: TGTGCCAGCAGCCCAGAACGCCTCGGGATTGGCTACACCTTC. It yields the protein CASSPERLGIGYTF. J is TRBJ1-2 and V is TRBV7-8, with D uncertain. Trimming stripped 5 bases from V and 7 bases from J, with 17 bases between. The CDR3 contains 14 residues. The germline V gene has CDR1 SGHVS and CDR2 FQNEAQ.